A single sample is the source of the 2 T cell receptor beta chains below, sequenced in a study of blood T cells in healthy people across ages. Alongside a J-beta primer mix, a sample-barcoded 5' primer served in a second PCR lasting about 7 to 11 cycles. TCRdb re-called the 5' RACE reads through MiXCR, storing one row per CDR3 protein. The sample has hundreds of thousands of distinct CDR3 sequences, under 25% seen once. The sequenced sample consisted of blood. All receptors come from an older man in good health.

This chain links TRBV6-2 or TRBV6-3 with TRBJ2-5; either TRBD1 or TRBD2 may supply D (6 bases each). TRBJ2-7 explains the end of the DNA better; the J call may be wrong. The CDR3 is 16 amino acids. Germline V gene lookup returns CDR1 MNHEY and CDR2 SVGEGT. This CDR3 is CASSYGGRPERYEQYF. CDR3 DNA sequence: TGTGCCAGCAGTTACGGGGGGCGCCCGGAACGTTACGAGCAGTACTTC.

The chain recombines TRBV5-1 with TRBJ1-5; no definite D call. The CDR3 loop spans 13 amino acids. Looked up from germline, CDR1 is SGHRS and CDR2 is YFSETQ. V gave up 0 bases and J gave up 5 bases, with 6 bases separating them. CDR3 sequence: CASSLGLDQPQHF. The CDR3 DNA is TGCGCCAGCAGCTTGGGACTGGATCAGCCCCAGCATTTT.